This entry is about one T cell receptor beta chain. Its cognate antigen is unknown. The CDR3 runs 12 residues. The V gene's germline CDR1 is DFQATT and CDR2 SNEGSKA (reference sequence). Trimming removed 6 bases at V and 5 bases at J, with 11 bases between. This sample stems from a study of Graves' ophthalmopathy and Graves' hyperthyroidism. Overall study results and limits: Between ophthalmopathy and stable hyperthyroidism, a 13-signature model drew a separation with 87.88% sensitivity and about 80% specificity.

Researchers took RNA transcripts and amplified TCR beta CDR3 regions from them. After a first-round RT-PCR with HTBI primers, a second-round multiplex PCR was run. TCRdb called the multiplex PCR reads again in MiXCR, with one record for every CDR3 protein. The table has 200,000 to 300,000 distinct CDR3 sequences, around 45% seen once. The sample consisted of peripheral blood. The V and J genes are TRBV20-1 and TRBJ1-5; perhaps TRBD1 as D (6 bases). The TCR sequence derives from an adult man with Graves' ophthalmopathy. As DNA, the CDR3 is TGCAGTGCAGTTCAGGGGTATCAGCCCCAGCATTTT. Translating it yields CSAVQGYQPQHF.